This entry is about one T cell receptor beta chain. Its target is unknown. 60 Vbeta and 13 Jbeta primers were used in PCR. Here immunoSEQ multiplex PCR was the method, and the copy in TCRdb shows in-frame clones only, minus some. The ten top clones account for 2% to 2.5%, within a sample of under 200,000 clones. Germline values: CDR1 SGHRS, CDR2 YFSETQ. Trimming pared 0 bases from V and 2 bases from J, leaving 9 bases between. The CDR3 totals 14 residues. This entry belongs to a study of cytomegalovirus exposure and HLA in healthy donors. For the study at large: From HLA-typed donors, an early data release held around 80 million unique TCRs. Study conclusions and caveats: Generally TCR sequences proved uncommon, though certain public TCRs appeared in numerous donors.

This sequence was found in a young man in good health and CMV-seronegative. Sequencing was performed on PBMCs. J is TRBJ2-7 and V is TRBV5-1, with no clear D. Written as DNA, the CDR3 is TGCGCCAGCAGCTTGGGGGCAGGCACCTACGAGCAGTACTTC. Its protein product is CASSLGAGTYEQYF.